These 17 T cell receptor beta chains originate from one sample sequenced in a study of T cells after posttransplantation cyclophosphamide. Method: immunoSEQ multiplex PCR; TCRdb's copy keeps in-frame clones and lacks some. The data show 8,900 or so clones, 98% seen once. Sample: naive CD8+ T cells sorted from PBMCs. These receptors came from a man aged 45-60 years in good health, CMV-negative, and a related stem cell transplant donor.

The gene calls are TRBV5-4 and TRBJ2-5, with 7 nucleotides matching TRBD1. The germline V gene has CDR1 SGHNT and CDR2 YYREEE (reference sequence). The CDR3 loop spans 14 amino acids. The ends lost 4 bases at V and 4 bases at J; junction bases unmatched: 7. The CDR3 reads CASSQRQGPETQYF. DNA of the CDR3: TGTGCCAGCAGCCAAAGACAGGGCCCAGAGACCCAGTACTTC.

The chain couples TRBV18 to TRBJ2-7; D call uncertain. Germline loops: CDR1 KGHSH, CDR2 LQKENI. The CDR3 is 14 amino acids. The V and J ends lost 0 bases and 6 bases respectively, with 12 bases between them. CDR3 region: CASSPPPTPLEQYF. CDR3 nucleotide sequence: TGTGCCAGCTCACCACCACCAACTCCCCTCGAGCAGTACTTC.

The chain carries TRBV6-6 and TRBJ1-2, with D possibly TRBD1 on 6 matching bases. CDR3 length equals 14 residues. V was trimmed by 0 bases and J by 5 bases, leaving 10 bases between them. Germline V gene data show CDR1 as MNHNY and CDR2 as SVGAGI (reference sequence). This chain's CDR3 is CASSYSDRKYGYTF. CDR3 nucleotide sequence: TGTGCCAGCAGTTACTCCGACAGGAAGTATGGCTACACCTTC.

The genes are TRBV7-9 and TRBJ1-5; 8 nucleotides match TRBD1. Germline CDR1 is SEHNR and CDR2 is FQNEAQ (reference sequence). The length of the CDR3 is 14 residues. Unmatched junction bases numbered 1, after V lost 4 bases and J lost 2 bases. The CDR3: CASSSGGGNQPQHF. In nucleotides, the CDR3 is TGTGCCAGCAGCTCAGGGGGCGGCAATCAGCCCCAGCATTTT. The full variable domain, its missing parts supplied by reference TRBV7-9 and TRBJ1-5, is DTGVSQNPRHKITKRGQNVTFRCDPISEHNRLYWYRQTLGQGPEFLTYFQNEAQLEKSRLLSDRFSAERPKGSFSTLEIQRTEQGDSAMYLCASSSGGGNQPQHFGDGTRLSIL.

V usage is TRBV7-6 and J usage is TRBJ2-3; 9 bases are a match to TRBD1. The CDR3 is 19 residues long. Germline loops: CDR1 SGHVS, CDR2 FNYEAQ. V gave up 4 bases and J gave up 2 bases; unmatched junction bases: 16. CDR3 sequence (DNA): TGTGCCAGCAGCTCTAGTTGGACAGGGGCTGAGTCAGTCACAGATACGCAGTATTTT. Amino acid sequence: CASSSSWTGAESVTDTQYF.

This chain connects TRBV21-1 to TRBJ1-2; the D call of TRBD1 is as the table states it, not checked on the DNA. TRBV21-1 is annotated as a pseudogene. This CDR3 contains 20 residues. The CDR3 sequence: CASSKGLTDLYPDRVYGYTF. The CDR3 coding sequence is TGTGCCAGCAGCAAAGGACTTACAGATTTATACCCGGACAGGGTGTATGGCTACACCTTC.

J is TRBJ2-3 and V is TRBV2, with 14 positions matching TRBD2. The germline CDR1 and CDR2 sequences are SNHLY and FYNNEI. The CDR3 is 15 residues long. Trimming at V came to 3 bases and at J to 4 bases, leaving 0 bases not matched to a gene. For the CDR3, the DNA is TGTGCCAGCAGTGAGGGACTAGCGGGAGCAGATACGCAGTATTTT. Translated, it gives CASSEGLAGADTQYF.

This chain connects TRBV4-1 to TRBJ1-1, with D possibly matching TRBD1 (5 bases). Deletions cut 5 bases from V and 3 bases from J, with 10 bases between. The CDR3 has 13 residues. Germline CDR1 MGHRA, CDR2 YSYEKL. The CDR3 DNA follows: TGCGCCAGCAGCATGGCAGGGTACACTGAAGCTTTCTTT. It translates to CASSMAGYTEAFF.

The CDR3, as DNA: TGTGCCAGCAGCTTTGACAGGGGCTCCTACGAGCAGTACTTC. Amino acids: CASSFDRGSYEQYF. V gene TRBV11-2 combines with J gene TRBJ2-7, with 8 bases matching TRBD1. J lost 0 bases, V lost 3 bases, and 1 base had no gene match. Germline V gives CDR1 SGHAT, CDR2 FQNNGV. This CDR3 spans 14 amino acids.

The rearrangement joins TRBV5-1 to TRBJ1-2, with 9 bases fitting TRBD1. The V and J ends lost 1 base and 5 bases, in that order; junction bases with no gene match: 6. This CDR3 region has 15 residues. CDR1 is SGHRS, CDR2 YFSETQ, per germline. CDR3 DNA: TGCGCCAGCAGCTTGACAGGGGGCGCTGGGTATGGCTACACCTTC. Residues: CASSLTGGAGYGYTF.

This clone was detected once. V gene TRBV29-1 combines with J gene TRBJ2-7, with D possibly matching TRBD2 (6 bases). Germline assignment: CDR1 SQVTM and CDR2 ANQGSEA. V was trimmed by 8 bases and J by 0 bases, leaving 11 bases between them. The CDR3 spans 12 residues. The DNA of the CDR3 is TGCAGCACCGCTAGCGACTCCTACGAGCAGTACTTC. Encoded protein: CSTASDSYEQYF.

The sample holds one count of this clone. The chain is built from TRBV6-1 and TRBJ2-7; 7 bases align to TRBD1. V lost 5 bases to trimming and J lost 9 bases; unmatched junction nucleotides: 13. CDR3 length: 14 residues. Germline V CDR1 and CDR2: MNHNS, SASEGT. CDR3 residues: CASSLTGPLGGQYF. The CDR3 coding sequence is TGTGCCAGCAGTCTGACAGGGCCACTGGGTGGGCAGTACTTC.

The genes are TRBV5-6 and TRBJ2-7, with 8 bases lining up with TRBD2. The germline CDR1 and CDR2 sequences are SGHDT and YYEEEE. J was trimmed by 0 bases and V by 7 bases; bases with no gene match: 15. The CDR3 loop spans 17 amino acids. CDR3 nucleotide sequence: TGTGCCAGCGGCCCCGAGGGCGGGGGGCTCAGCTCCTACGAGCAGTACTTC. Protein product: CASGPEGGGLSSYEQYF.

The rearrangement uses TRBV27 and TRBJ2-7; weak D call: TRBD2 (6 bases). V was clipped by 8 bases and J by 4 bases, with 6 bases between them. This CDR3 is built from 10 residues. CDR1 and CDR2 from the germline V gene are MNHEY and SMNVEV (reference sequence). The CDR3 nucleotides read TGTGCCAGCGGACTATACGAGCAGTACTTC. Translation: CASGLYEQYF.

The chain carries TRBV6-5 and TRBJ2-7; TRBD2 matches at 10 bases. V shed 0 bases and J 4 bases; nucleotides not matched to a gene: 3. The V gene's germline CDR1 is MNHEY and CDR2 SVGAGI. The CDR3 is 15 residues long. The CDR3 protein is CASSYSASGRYEQYF. The CDR3 coding sequence is TGTGCCAGCAGTTACTCGGCTAGCGGGAGATACGAGCAGTACTTC.

The CDR3 region has the DNA TGTGCCAGCAGCGGCAGACTCTTCCCCTACTCCTACGAGCAGTACTTC. As protein: CASSGRLFPYSYEQYF. J is TRBJ2-7 and V is TRBV5-6; D is unclear. The germline CDR1 and CDR2 sequences are SGHDT and YYEEEE. The CDR3 is 16 amino acids. V was clipped by 4 bases and J by 0 bases, with 17 bases between them.

This rearrangement joins TRBV7-3 to TRBJ1-6; D may be TRBD1 (5 bases). V was pared by 5 bases and J by 8 bases, with 13 bases between. CDR1 is SGHTA, CDR2 FQGTGA, per germline. The length of the CDR3 is 14 residues. The chain's CDR3 is CASSPWGRDSPLHF. As DNA, the CDR3 is TGTGCCAGCAGCCCGTGGGGGAGGGATTCACCCCTCCACTTT.